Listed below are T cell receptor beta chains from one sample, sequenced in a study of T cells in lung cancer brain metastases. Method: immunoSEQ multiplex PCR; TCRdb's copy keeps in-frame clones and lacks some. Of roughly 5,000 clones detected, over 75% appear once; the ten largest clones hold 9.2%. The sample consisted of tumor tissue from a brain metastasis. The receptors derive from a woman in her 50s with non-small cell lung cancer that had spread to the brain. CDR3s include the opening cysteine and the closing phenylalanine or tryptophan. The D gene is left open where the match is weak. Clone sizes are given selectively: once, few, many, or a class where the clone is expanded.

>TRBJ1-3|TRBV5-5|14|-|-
TGTGCCAGCAGCCTCCGGGGGCCTGGAAACACCATATATTTT
CASSLRGPGNTIYF
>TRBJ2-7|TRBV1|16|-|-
TGCACCAGCAGCCAAGCTTCCCCCGAAGAGCCCTACGAGCAGTACTTC
CTSSQASPEEPYEQYF
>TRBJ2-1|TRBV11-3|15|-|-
TGTGCCAGCAGCCACGGGACTGGCGGTAGTAATAAGCAGTTCTTC
CASSHGTGGSNKQFF
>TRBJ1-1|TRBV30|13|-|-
TGTGCCTGGAGTGTAGTTGGGAACACTGAAGCTTTCTTT
CAWSVVGNTEAFF
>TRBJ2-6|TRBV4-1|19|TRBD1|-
TGCGCCAGCAGCCTAGACCCGGGACAGGGGACTACTGGGGCCAACGTCCTGACTTTC
CASSLDPGQGTTGANVLTF
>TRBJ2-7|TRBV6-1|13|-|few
TGTGCCAGCAGTGATGGGGAGCCCCTGGAGCAGTACTTC
CASSDGEPLEQYF
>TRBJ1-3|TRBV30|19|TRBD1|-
TGTGCCTGGAGTGGGCGAGGGGGCGAAGGGAGAGAAGGCGGGGACACTATATATTTT
CAWSGRGGEGREGGDTIYF
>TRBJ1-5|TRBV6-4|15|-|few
TGTGCCAGCAGTGTATCAGGGGAGGCCAATCAGCCCCAGCATTTT
CASSVSGEANQPQHF
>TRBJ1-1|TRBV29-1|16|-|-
TGCAGCGTTAACCCCGGGACGGCCGGTTTTGTTACTGAAGCTTTCTTT
CSVNPGTAGFVTEAFF
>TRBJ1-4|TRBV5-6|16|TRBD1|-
TGTGCCAGCAGCTTTGGCCAGGGGGCAACTAATGAAAAACTGTTTTTT
CASSFGQGATNEKLFF
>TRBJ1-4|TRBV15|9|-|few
TGTGCCACCGCCGAAAAACTGTTTTTT
CATAEKLFF
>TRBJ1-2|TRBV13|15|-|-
TGTGCCAGCAGCTTAGGAGGGGCCACTAACTATGGCTACACCTTC
CASSLGGATNYGYTF
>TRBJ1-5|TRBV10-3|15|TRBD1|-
TGTGCCATCAGTGAGGACAGGGGTGGCAATCAGCCCCAGCATTTT
CAISEDRGGNQPQHF
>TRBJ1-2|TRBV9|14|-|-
TGTGCCAGCAGCGTAGATCCGGAGGGCTATGGCTACACCTTC
CASSVDPEGYGYTF
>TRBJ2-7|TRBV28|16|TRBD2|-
TGTGCCAGCAGCTTAGGGTCGAGCGGGGGAACCTACGAGCAGTACTTC
CASSLGSSGGTYEQYF
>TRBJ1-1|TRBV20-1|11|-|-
TGCAGTGCTAGACGGGTTCTTGAAGCTTTCTTT
CSARRVLEAFF
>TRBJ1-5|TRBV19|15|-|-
TGTGCCAGTAGTATAGATCGCGGGAGTACACAGCCCCAGCATTTT
CASSIDRGSTQPQHF
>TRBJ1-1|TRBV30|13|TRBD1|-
TGTGCCTGGAAGGGGACAGGGGGCGCAAATGGTTTCTTT
CAWKGTGGANGFF
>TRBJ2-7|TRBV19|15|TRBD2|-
TGTGCCAGTAGTATAGGACTAGCGAGTGTCTACGAGCAGTACTTC
CASSIGLASVYEQYF
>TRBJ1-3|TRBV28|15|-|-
TGTGCCAGCAGTTTAATGCGGTCCTCTGGAAACACCATATATTTT
CASSLMRSSGNTIYF
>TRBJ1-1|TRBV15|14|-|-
TGTGCCACCAGCAGAGAGGACTATTCCACTGAAGCTTTCTTT
CATSREDYSTEAFF
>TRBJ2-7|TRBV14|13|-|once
TGTGCCAGCAGCCAAGATACGCACTACGAGCAGTACTTC
CASSQDTHYEQYF
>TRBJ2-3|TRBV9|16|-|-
TGTGCCAGCAGTTGGGGAACGGGTAGGAGAACAGATACGCAGTATTTT
CASSWGTGRRTDTQYF
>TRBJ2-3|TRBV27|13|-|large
TGTGCCAGCAGTTTAAGCAGGCCAGATACGCAGTATTTT
CASSLSRPDTQYF
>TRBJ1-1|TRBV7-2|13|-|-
TGTGCCAGCAGCATGAATAGCGACACTGAAGCTTTCTTT
CASSMNSDTEAFF